Listed below are T cell receptor beta chains from one sample, sequenced in a study of OX40 agonist ivuxolimab in advanced cancers. The assay was immunoSEQ multiplex PCR, and TCRdb's table has in-frame clones only and misses some. This table has about 68,000 clones, over 75% appearing once. The starting material was CD4+ or CD8+ T cells sorted from blood, obtained in a trial of the OX40 agonist ivuxolimab. Every receptor here comes from an adult with an advanced solid tumor such as melanoma, head and neck, liver or kidney cancer. Each CDR3 is given with its conserved first and last residue. Fields, in order: J gene, V gene, D gene, clone size, CDR3 protein, CDR3 DNA. D genes are given only for firm matches. Only some rows state a clone size, as once, few, many or a class for expanded clones.

>TRBJ2-5|TRBV5-4|.|.
CASSLVGGAEYF
TGTGCCAGCAGCTTGGTGGGAGGTGCCGAGTACTTC
>TRBJ2-5|TRBV19|.|.
CASSRGQETQYF
TGTGCCAGTAGTAGGGGGCAAGAGACCCAGTACTTC
>TRBJ1-2|TRBV15|.|.
CATSLMNYGYTF
TGTGCCACCAGCCTTATGAACTATGGCTACACCTTC
>TRBJ1-1|TRBV4-3|.|.
CASSQEAGTRKAEAFF
TGCGCCAGCAGCCAAGAAGCCGGGACAAGGAAGGCTGAAGCTTTCTTT
>TRBJ1-1|TRBV5-5|.|.
CASSLLANTEAFF
TGTGCCAGCAGCTTGCTAGCGAACACTGAAGCTTTCTTT
>TRBJ2-7|TRBV7-3|TRBD2|.
CASSLSGGHSYEQYF
TGTGCCAGCAGCCTTAGCGGGGGGCACTCCTACGAGCAGTACTTC
>TRBJ1-1|TRBV4-2|.|.
CASSLSLNTEAFF
TGTGCCAGCAGCCTCAGCCTTAACACTGAAGCTTTCTTT
>TRBJ2-5|TRBV7-8|.|.
CASRLGGAAIQETQYF
TGTGCCAGCAGATTAGGGGGAGCGGCCATCCAAGAGACCCAGTACTTC
>TRBJ2-7|TRBV5-1|.|.
CASSFSDGYEQYF
TGCGCCAGCAGCTTCTCGGACGGCTACGAGCAGTACTTC
>TRBJ2-2|TRBV19|TRBD2|.
CASLGRDTGELFF
TGTGCCAGTCTAGGGAGGGACACCGGGGAGCTGTTTTTT
>TRBJ2-5|TRBV29-1|TRBD2|.
CSVFPPGGTQYF
TGCAGCGTTTTCCCGCCGGGGGGGACCCAGTACTTC
>TRBJ2-7|TRBV4-3|.|.
CASSQGLGDSSYEQYF
TGCGCCAGCAGCCAAGGGTTGGGAGACAGCTCCTACGAGCAGTACTTC
>TRBJ2-6|TRBV7-9|.|.
CASSHQLSGANVLTF
TGTGCCAGCAGCCACCAACTCTCTGGGGCCAACGTCCTGACTTTC
>TRBJ2-5|TRBV10-1|.|.
CASSESQQETQYF
TGCGCCAGCAGTGAGTCTCAGCAAGAGACCCAGTACTTC
>TRBJ2-1|TRBV5-1|.|.
CASSKRASRFYGEQFF
TGCGCCAGCAGTAAGAGGGCCAGTCGCTTTTATGGTGAGCAGTTCTTC
>TRBJ2-2|TRBV7-2|.|few
CASSLEVAGTGELFF
TGTGCCAGCAGCTTAGAGGTGGCGGGGACCGGGGAGCTGTTTTTT
>TRBJ1-1|TRBV29-1|.|.
CSVAPTAGADDTEAFF
TGCAGCGTTGCCCCTACAGCGGGGGCAGACGACACTGAAGCTTTCTTT
>TRBJ2-3|TRBV19|.|.
CASTSGGTDTQYF
TGTGCCAGTACTTCCGGGGGCACAGATACGCAGTATTTT
>TRBJ2-6|TRBV18|.|.
CASSPLGPITSGANVLTF
TGTGCCAGCTCACCATTGGGACCTATAACCTCTGGGGCCAACGTCCTGACTTTC
>TRBJ1-3|TRBV6-6|TRBD1|.
CASSYSRQGGNTIYF
TGTGCCAGCAGTTACTCCAGACAGGGGGGAAACACCATATATTTT